Here is one TCR beta chain with its context. The antigen remains unidentified. Cultured CD4+ T cell DNA underwent sequencing with the Oncomine TCR Beta short-read assay. Researchers extracted genomic DNA from CD4+ T cells that had been cultured. Using its own MiXCR run on the PCR reads, TCRdb lists one record per CDR3 protein. The sample holds some 20,000 distinct CDR3 sequences, roughly 46% seen once. The sample belongs to a study of vaccination and CD4 T cells after COVID-19. CDR3 length equals 15 residues. V gave up 3 bases and J gave up 0 bases, with 12 bases separating them. Germline V gene sequence: CDR1 DFQATT, CDR2 SNEGSKA (reference sequence). General study results and limits: From roughly 21 to 40, the median of SARS-CoV-2-reactive clonotypes rose without reaching significance.

As for treatment: roughly 11-day PBMC culture with coronavirus spike peptide pools or control peptides (ViraFEST assay). The sequences come from CD4+ T cells from blood, cultured in vitro, collected before SARS-CoV-2 vaccination. V is TRBV20-1 and J is TRBJ1-3, with a weak D call TRBD1 (5 bases). The receptor comes from a human donor who had recovered from COVID-19. The CDR3 DNA reads TGCAGTGCTAGGGGGGACGTTGTCTCTGGAAACACCATATATTTT. It codes for CSARGDVVSGNTIYF.